One sample yielded the 8 T cell receptor beta chains listed below, sequenced in a study of CXCR3-negative and CXCR3-positive naive CD8 T cells (dated by TCRdb to the late 2010s). The listed sequencing device is NextSeq 550. The Human TCR Profiling Kit (MiLaboratory) was used to prepare UMI-labeled 5' RACE TRB cDNA libraries. TCRdb reprocessed the reads, reporting each CDR3 protein sequence once and no DNA. The sample's clone listing holds 140,000 to 150,000 distinct CDR3 sequences. 0.25% to 0.3% of the sample lies in the top ten. These receptors' antigens are unknown. Overall study results and their limits: TRB CDR3s from CXCR3-positive naive cells showed higher hydrophobicity (lower Kidera factor 4), lower energy, and higher strength and volume indices than CXCR3-negative naive cells.

Sequenced material: naive CXCR3+ CD8+ T cells from blood. The sample's cell subset or site label, in plain terms: CD45RO-CCR7+CD27+CD95- naive CD8+ T cells expressing CXCR3 (TNR3+). Receptors were obtained from a human donor in good health. Some clones in this sample may be carry-over from other donors' samples.

The chain links TRBV28 to TRBJ1-2. This CDR3 region has 18 residues. Germline V gene lookup returns CDR1 MDHEN and CDR2 SYDVKM. The CDR3 loop is CASSSLGTSEVRNYGYTF.

The chain's CDR3 is CASSSFGGSSTDTQYF. This sequence joins TRBV11-2 and TRBJ2-3; TCRdb lists TRBD1, though no DNA is available to test this call. The germline V gene encodes CDR1 SGHAT and CDR2 FQNNGV. The CDR3 loop spans 16 amino acids.

The CDR3 sequence: CATSRVGPGGTGGLFF. The rearrangement joins TRBV15 to TRBJ2-2; TCRdb proposes TRBD2, but this gene call is untestable without DNA. The CDR3 extends over 16 amino acids. Germline CDR1 LNHNV, CDR2 YYDKDF (reference sequence).

The chain couples TRBV30 to TRBJ1-2; TCRdb calls TRBD1, which cannot be checked without DNA. This CDR3 region has 11 residues. Germline loops: CDR1 GTSNPN, CDR2 SVGIG (reference sequence). CDR3 loop: CAWTQGGGYTF.

This chain links TRBV9 with TRBJ1-1. The CDR3 covers 14 residues. Germline CDR1 and CDR2: SGDLS and YYNGEE. Here the CDR3 reads CASSVEESNTEAFF.

The rearrangement uses TRBV7-6 and TRBJ2-7; TCRdb lists TRBD1, though no DNA is available to test this call. The germline gives CDR1 SGHVS, CDR2 FNYEAQ. The CDR3 covers 16 residues. The CDR3 sequence: CASGLRPGRTGAEQYF. The whole variable domain, remainder taken from reference TRBV7-6 and TRBJ2-7, is GAGVSQSPRYKVTKRGQDVALRCDPISGHVSLYWYRQALGQGPEFLTYFNYEAQQDKSGLPNDRFSAERPEGSISTLTIQRTEQRDSAMYRCASGLRPGRTGAEQYFGPGTRLTVT.

V is TRBV28 and J is TRBJ2-3; TCRdb lists TRBD1, though no DNA is available to test this call. Looked up from germline, CDR1 is MDHEN and CDR2 is SYDVKM. This CDR3 is built from 15 residues. The CDR3 sequence is CASSPTGESTDTQYF. Full variable domain (rest looked up from reference TRBV28 and TRBJ2-3): DVKVTQSSRYLVKRTGEKVFLECVQDMDHENMFWYRQDPGLGLRLIYFSYDVKMKEKGDIPEGYSVSREKKERFSLILESASTNQTSMYLCASSPTGESTDTQYFGPGTRLTVL.

V is TRBV7-9 and J is TRBJ2-2. This CDR3 spans 12 amino acids. Germline V gives CDR1 SEHNR, CDR2 FQNEAQ (reference sequence). CDR3 sequence: CAWDENTGELFF.